This TCR beta chain was sequenced for a study of blood T cells in healthy people across ages. Findings and caveats of the study: As naive T cell percentage varied, TCR beta diversity correlated strongly with it.

The people who gave samples were healthy Caucasians from Russia, aged roughly 6 to 100. Per sample, extraction of total RNA gave at least 5 micrograms in every case. Trimming removed 6 bases from V and 6 bases from J; junction bases left unmatched: 4. Germline values: CDR1 SGHAT, CDR2 FQNNGV. There are 12 residues in the CDR3. This clonotype has just one count. Antigen: not known. Using a J-beta primer mix together with a sample-barcoded 5' primer, a second PCR was run for about 6 to 11 cycles. TCRdb reprocessed the 5' RACE reads via MiXCR and lists one record per CDR3 protein. The data hold over a million distinct CDR3 sequences, with approximately 63% observed a single time.

The chain joins TRBV11-2 to TRBJ1-1, with 7 bases fitting TRBD1. The clonotype was recovered from a man younger than 35 in good health. The sample taken for sequencing was blood. As DNA, the CDR3 is TGTGCCAGCAGGTACAGGGGCCCTGAAGCTTTCTTT. Translation: CASRYRGPEAFF. The full variable domain, rest sourced from reference TRBV11-2 and TRBJ1-1, is EAGVAQSPRYKIIEKRQSVAFWCNPISGHATLYWYQQILGQGPKLLIQFQNNGVVDDSQLPKDRFSAERLKGVDSTLKIQPAKLEDSAVYLCASRYRGPEAFFGQGTRLTVV.